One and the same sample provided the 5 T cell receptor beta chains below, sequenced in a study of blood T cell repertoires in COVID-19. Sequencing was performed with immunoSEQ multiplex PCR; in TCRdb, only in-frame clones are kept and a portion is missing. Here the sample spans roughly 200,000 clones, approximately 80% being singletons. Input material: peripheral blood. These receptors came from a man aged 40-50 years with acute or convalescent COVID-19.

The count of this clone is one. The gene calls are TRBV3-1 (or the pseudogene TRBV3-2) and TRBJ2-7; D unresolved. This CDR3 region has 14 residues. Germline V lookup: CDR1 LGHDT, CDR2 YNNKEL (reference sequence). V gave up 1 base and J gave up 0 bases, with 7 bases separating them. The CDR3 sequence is CASSQAVNSYEQYF. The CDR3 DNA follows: TGTGCCAGCAGCCAAGCAGTAAACTCCTACGAGCAGTACTTC.

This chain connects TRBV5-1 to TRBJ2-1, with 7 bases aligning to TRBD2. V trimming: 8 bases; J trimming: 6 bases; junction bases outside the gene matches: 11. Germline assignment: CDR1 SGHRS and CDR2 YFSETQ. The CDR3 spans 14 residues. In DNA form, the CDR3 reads TGCGCCAGTCACTCCGGGGCTAGCGGCAATGAGCAGTTCTTC. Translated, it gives CASHSGASGNEQFF. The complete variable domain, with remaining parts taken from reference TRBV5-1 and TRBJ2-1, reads KAGVTQTPRYLIKTRGQQVTLSCSPISGHRSVSWYQQTPGQGLQFLFEYFSETQRNKGNFPGRFSGRQFSNSRSEMNVSTLELGDSALYLCASHSGASGNEQFFGPGTRLTVL.

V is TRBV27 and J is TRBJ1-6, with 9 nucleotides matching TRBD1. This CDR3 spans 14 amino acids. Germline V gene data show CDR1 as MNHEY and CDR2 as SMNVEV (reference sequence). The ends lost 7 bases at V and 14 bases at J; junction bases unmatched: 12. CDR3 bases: TGTGCCAGCAAGACAGGGACAGGGCCCTACGCCCTCCACTTT. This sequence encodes CASKTGTGPYALHF.

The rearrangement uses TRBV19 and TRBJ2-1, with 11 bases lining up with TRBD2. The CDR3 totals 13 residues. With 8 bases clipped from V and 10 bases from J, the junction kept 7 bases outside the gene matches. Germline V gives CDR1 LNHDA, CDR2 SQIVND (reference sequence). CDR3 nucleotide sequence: TGTGCCAGTCATAGCGGGAGGGCCCGGGAGCAGTTCTTC. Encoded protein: CASHSGRAREQFF.

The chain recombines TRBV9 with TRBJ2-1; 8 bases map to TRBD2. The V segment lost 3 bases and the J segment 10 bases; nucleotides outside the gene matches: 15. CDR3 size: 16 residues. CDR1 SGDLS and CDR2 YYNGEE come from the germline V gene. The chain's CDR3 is CASSATSAIKLGEQFF. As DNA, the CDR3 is TGTGCCAGCAGCGCGACTAGCGCGATAAAATTGGGGGAGCAGTTCTTC.